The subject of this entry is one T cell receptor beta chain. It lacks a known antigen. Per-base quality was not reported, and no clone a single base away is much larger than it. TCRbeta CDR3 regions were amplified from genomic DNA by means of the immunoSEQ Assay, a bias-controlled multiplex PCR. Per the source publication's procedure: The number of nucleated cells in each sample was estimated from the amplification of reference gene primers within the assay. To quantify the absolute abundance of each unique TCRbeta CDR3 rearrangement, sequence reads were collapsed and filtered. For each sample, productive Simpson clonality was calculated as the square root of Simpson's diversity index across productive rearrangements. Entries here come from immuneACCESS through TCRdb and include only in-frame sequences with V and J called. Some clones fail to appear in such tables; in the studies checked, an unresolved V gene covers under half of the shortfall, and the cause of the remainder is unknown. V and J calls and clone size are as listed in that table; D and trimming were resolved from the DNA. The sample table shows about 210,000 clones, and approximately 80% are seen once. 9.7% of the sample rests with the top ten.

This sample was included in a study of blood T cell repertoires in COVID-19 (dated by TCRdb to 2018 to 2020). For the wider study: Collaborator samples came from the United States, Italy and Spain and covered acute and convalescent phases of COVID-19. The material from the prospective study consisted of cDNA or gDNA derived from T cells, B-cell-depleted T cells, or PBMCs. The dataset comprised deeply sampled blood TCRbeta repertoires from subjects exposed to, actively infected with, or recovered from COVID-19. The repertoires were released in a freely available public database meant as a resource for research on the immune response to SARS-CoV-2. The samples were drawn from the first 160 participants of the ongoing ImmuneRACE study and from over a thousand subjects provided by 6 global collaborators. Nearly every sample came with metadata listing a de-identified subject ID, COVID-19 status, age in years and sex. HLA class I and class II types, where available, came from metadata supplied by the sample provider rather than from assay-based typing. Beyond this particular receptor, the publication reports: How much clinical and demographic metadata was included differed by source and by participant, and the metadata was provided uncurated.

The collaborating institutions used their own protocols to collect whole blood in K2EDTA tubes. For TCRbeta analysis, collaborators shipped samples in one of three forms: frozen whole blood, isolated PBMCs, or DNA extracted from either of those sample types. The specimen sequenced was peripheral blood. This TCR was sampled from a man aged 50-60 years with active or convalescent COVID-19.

Read as DNA, the sequence is TGTGCCAGCAAACACAGGGGGACGAACACCGGGGAGCTGTTTTTT. Translated, this is CASKHRGTNTGELFF. Recombination joined TRBV7-2 with TRBJ2-2; TRBD1 fits 8 bases in the junction. From V the trimming removes 7 bases and from J it removes 0 bases, while the gene matches leave 4 bases of the junction unaccounted for. There are 15 amino acids in the CDR3, from cysteine to phenylalanine inclusive. Kept here is only the CDR3 DNA, which spans 45 bases and is read in frame from base 1. CDR1 is given as SGHTA and CDR2 as FQGNSA, both from the germline V gene.